This TCR beta chain derives from a study of blood T cells in healthy people across ages. This clonotype has only a few counts. Germline CDR1 MDHEN, CDR2 SYDVKM. There are 15 residues in the CDR3. Trimming removed 7 bases at V and 2 bases at J, with 18 bases between. Using a J-beta primer mix together with a sample-barcoded 5' primer, a second PCR was run for roughly 7 to 12 cycles. Each CDR3 protein is one row after TCRdb ran MiXCR on the 5' RACE reads. Of roughly 1,500,000 distinct CDR3 sequences listed, 34% are singletons. V gene TRBV28 combines with J gene TRBJ2-7, with D perhaps assigned TRBD1 or TRBD2 (5 bases each). Sequencing input: blood. The receptor comes from a woman in her twenties or thirties in good health. The CDR3 coding sequence is TGTGCCAGCACCCGGGTGACAGCGGTAGCCTACGAGCAGTACTTC. Translating gives CASTRVTAVAYEQYF.